This entry is about one TCR beta chain. Its target is not known. The germline V gene encodes CDR1 SGHNT and CDR2 YYREEE (reference sequence). This CDR3 comprises 13 residues. V was trimmed by 8 bases and J by 2 bases, leaving 13 bases between them. The sample is drawn from a study of identifying expanded T cells in peripheral blood. Findings and limits, study-wide: Across healthy donors, higher total template counts meant significantly greater approximately two-week count variance. Technical replicates showed about 1.1 changed clones; approximately 2 weeks roughly 15; four weeks 19.

The protocol was immunoSEQ multiplex PCR, while the TCRdb copy is restricted to in-frame clones and leaves out a portion. The data contain 85,000 to 100,000 clones, 70% to 90% of them singletons. No infections or other immune events were documented during collection. Sequencing was performed on blood. This TCR was recovered from a person between 18 and 75 years old in good health. The chain combines TRBV5-4 with TRBJ2-5; TRBD1 is a possible D gene (6 bases). CDR3 in DNA: TGTGCCAGTGAGGGGGTGAATCAAGAGACCCAGTACTTC. Translated: CASEGVNQETQYF.